This T cell receptor (beta chain) was observed in a study of T cell changes during pregnancy in multiple sclerosis. This clone was seen a single time. Trimming took 1 base from V and 6 from J; bases not matched to a gene: 17. Germline assignment: CDR1 MGHRA and CDR2 YSYEKL. This CDR3 has 20 residues. Produced via immunoSEQ multiplex PCR; TCRdb's table is partial and in-frame only. Of tens of thousands of clones in the sample, roughly 92% were seen once. This clonotype was obtained from a female donor in good health, enrolled as a control in a pregnancy study. This specimen consisted of peripheral blood, obtained in the third trimester of pregnancy. V gene TRBV4-1 combines with J gene TRBJ2-3; 12 nucleotides line up with TRBD2. The CDR3 loop reads CASSQALAGGLGTRSDTQYF. CDR3 DNA: TGCGCCAGCAGCCAAGCCCTAGCGGGAGGGCTTGGTACTCGGTCGGATACGCAGTATTTT.